A selection of T cell receptor beta chains follows, all from one sample in a study of T cells in Graves' hyperthyroidism and ophthalmopathy. TCRdb called the multiplex PCR reads again in MiXCR, with one record for every CDR3 protein. The sample records about 420,000 distinct CDR3 sequences, around 15% being singletons. Sequencing was performed on blood. The receptors originated from a woman between 18 and 29 years old with Graves' hyperthyroidism. Each CDR3 is given with its conserved first and last residue.

V gene	J gene	CDR3 protein
TRBV28	TRBJ1-6	CASMSWNSPLHF
TRBV3-1	TRBJ1-5	CASSDTGNQPQHF
TRBV7-3	TRBJ2-2	CASSLTRSTGELFF
TRBV7-9	TRBJ2-7	CASSLGYGETYEQYF
TRBV20-1	TRBJ2-1	CSAPRLNSLHVGNEQFF
TRBV5-1	TRBJ2-7	CASSLEGTRTGYEQYF
TRBV29-1	TRBJ1-6	CSVSTGESPETLHF
TRBV6-1	TRBJ2-1	CASSRSGRPYNEQFF
TRBV20-1	TRBJ2-5	CSARDVETQYF
TRBV25-1	TRBJ2-5	CASSVDPYQETQYF
TRBV4-3	TRBJ1-2	CASSQVKGNYGYTF
TRBV2	TRBJ2-5	CASSEVRQETQYF
TRBV7-9	TRBJ2-5	CASSSGRGETQYF
TRBV28	TRBJ2-7	CASSPHTGEYEQYF
TRBV12-3/TRBV12-4	TRBJ2-1	CASGVGYYNEQFF
TRBV27	TRBJ2-7	CASSLSADYEQYF
TRBV4-2	TRBJ2-2	CASSHWTGFTGELFF
TRBV28	TRBJ2-7	CASSLESGYEQYF
TRBV20-1	TRBJ1-6	CSARPRGVDPPLHF
TRBV7-2	TRBJ1-6	CASSDIYSPLHF